These 7 T cell receptor beta chains were all obtained from the same sample, sequenced in a study of T cells in Graves' hyperthyroidism and ophthalmopathy. Amplified TCR beta CDR3 regions derived from RNA transcripts. The study used the HTBI primer set for a first-round RT-PCR of the TCR CDR3. One entry per CDR3 protein, called by TCRdb with MiXCR from the multiplex PCR reads. This table holds some 620,000 distinct CDR3 sequences, around 15% found once. The source material was blood. These receptors were obtained from a woman in her 30s with Graves' hyperthyroidism.

In its sample, this clonotype was seen a few times. DNA of the CDR3: TGCGCCAGCAGCCTCTCCAGGGGTGACACTGAAGCTTTCTTT. It codes for CASSLSRGDTEAFF. The genes are TRBV4-3 and TRBJ1-1, with D tentatively TRBD1 (6 bases). V was pared by 4 bases and J by 3 bases, with 12 bases between. The CDR3 loop spans 14 amino acids. Per germline, CDR1 LGHNA and CDR2 YSLEER.

The chain couples TRBV5-5 to TRBJ2-2; 7 bases align to TRBD2. Germline CDR1 and CDR2: SGHKS and YYEKEE (reference sequence). The V segment lost 2 bases and the J segment 4 bases; nucleotides outside the gene matches: 8. This CDR3 region has 16 residues. DNA of the CDR3: TGTGCCAGCAGCTTACGGGACTACTCCTCCACCGGGGAGCTGTTTTTT. Translating it yields CASSLRDYSSTGELFF. Full variable domain (rest looked up from reference TRBV5-5 and TRBJ2-2): DAGVTQSPTHLIKTRGQQVTLRCSPISGHKSVSWYQQVLGQGPQFIFQYYEKEERGRGNFPDRFSARQFPNYSSELNVNALLLGDSALYLCASSLRDYSSTGELFFGEGSRLTVL.

This clonotype was observed many times. The chain recombines TRBV10-3 with TRBJ2-1, with a tentative D call TRBD2 (6 bases). CDR1 and CDR2 (germline): ENHRY, SYGVKD. The ends were cut back, 2 bases at V and 4 bases at J, with 12 bases in the middle. CDR3 size: 15 residues. The CDR3 loop is CAISEGLAAYNEQFF. As DNA, the CDR3 is TGTGCCATCAGTGAGGGATTAGCGGCTTACAATGAGCAGTTCTTC.

This clonotype was counted ten times or more. The chain links TRBV27 to TRBJ1-5, with TRBD1 matching 8 bases. This CDR3 contains 16 residues. The ends lost 5 bases at V and 1 base at J; junction bases unmatched: 7. Germline CDR1 MNHEY, CDR2 SMNVEV (reference sequence). The CDR3 region is CASSPKTGVSNQPQHF. As DNA, the CDR3 is TGTGCCAGCAGTCCAAAGACAGGGGTGAGCAATCAGCCCCAGCATTTT.

The chain recombines TRBV7-9 with TRBJ2-3; D call uncertain. V was cut by 8 bases and J by 0 bases, with 15 bases left in between. Germline V gene lookup returns CDR1 SEHNR and CDR2 FQNEAQ (reference sequence). The CDR3 is made up of 15 amino acids. The CDR3 reads CASDLGSYSTDTQYF. For the CDR3, the DNA is TGTGCCAGCGATTTGGGCAGCTATAGCACAGATACGCAGTATTTT.

Points on this clonotype: The junction shows a germline mismatch at one end, possibly a read error. The V call is TRBV28, the J call TRBJ2-4, with TRBD2 matching 7 bases. The CDR3 has 16 residues. Germline values: CDR1 MDHEN, CDR2 SYDVKM. CDR3 sequence reads: CASSPLLALAKNIPYF. CDR3 nucleotide sequence: TGTGCCAGCAGTCCTCTACTAGCGTTAGCCAAAAACATTCCGTACTTC.

A few counts support this clonotype. The chain is built from TRBV19 and TRBJ2-7; D unclear. The CDR3 contains 15 residues. Germline CDR1 is LNHDA and CDR2 is SQIVND (reference sequence). Trimming pared 3 bases from V and 7 bases from J, leaving 19 bases between. Here the CDR3 reads CASSMGRSLPWEQYF. The CDR3 DNA is TGTGCCAGTAGTATGGGAAGGAGTTTGCCCTGGGAGCAGTACTTC. Full variable domain (outside the CDR3, taken from reference TRBV19 and TRBJ2-7): DGGITQSPKYLFRKEGQNVTLSCEQNLNHDAMYWYRQDPGQGLRLIYYSQIVNDFQKGDIAEGYSVSREKKESFPLTVTSAQKNPTAFYLCASSMGRSLPWEQYFGPGTRLTVT.